This T cell receptor beta chain was sequenced during a study of shared clonotypes between healthy human individuals. Overall study results and limits: At large depth, rarefaction still showed sorted-subset sequencing to be incomplete.

Concerning this clone: Its specificity is not known. Other DNA sequences from this sample encode an identical CDR3 as well.

Sequencing used immunoSEQ multiplex PCR; TCRdb keeps in-frame clones, though not all of them. The repertoire has about 1,900,000 clones, about 95% of them found once; the top ten carry more than 0.95%. Terminally differentiated effector memory CD45RA+ cells were left out of the naive CD8 fraction, which was CD45RO-negative and positively selected for CCR7. V lost 2 bases and J lost 1, with 5 bases in between. Germline assignment: CDR1 MDHEN and CDR2 SYDVKM. This CDR3 is built from 13 residues. The chain carries TRBV28 and TRBJ1-2; D is perhaps TRBD1 (5 bases). Sequenced input: naive CD8+ T cells sorted from blood. This TCR was sampled from a man aged 18 to 29 in good health. The CDR3 protein is CASSLGGNYGYTF. For the CDR3, the DNA is TGTGCCAGCAGTTTAGGGGGTAACTATGGCTACACCTTC.